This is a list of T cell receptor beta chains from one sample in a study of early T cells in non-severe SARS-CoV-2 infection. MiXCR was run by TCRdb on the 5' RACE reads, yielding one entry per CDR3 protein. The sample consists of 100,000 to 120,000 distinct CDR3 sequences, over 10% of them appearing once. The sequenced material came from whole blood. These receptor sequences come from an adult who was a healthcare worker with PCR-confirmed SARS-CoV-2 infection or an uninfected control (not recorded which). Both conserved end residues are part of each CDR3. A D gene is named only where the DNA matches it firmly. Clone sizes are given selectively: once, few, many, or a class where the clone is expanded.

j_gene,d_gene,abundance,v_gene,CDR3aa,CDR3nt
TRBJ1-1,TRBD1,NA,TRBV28,CASIPLVGQTNTEAFF,TGTGCCAGCATCCCCCTCGTGGGACAGACGAACACTGAAGCTTTCTTT
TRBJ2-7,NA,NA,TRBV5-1,CASSLAGSSYEQYF,TGCGCCAGCAGCTTGGCAGGGAGCTCCTACGAGCAGTACTTC
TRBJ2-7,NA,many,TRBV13,CASSLGVSYEQYF,TGTGCCAGCAGCTTGGGGGTCTCCTACGAGCAGTACTTC
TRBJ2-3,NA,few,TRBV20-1,CSARDSGRTDTQYF,TGCAGTGCTAGAGATTCGGGGCGCACAGATACGCAGTATTTT
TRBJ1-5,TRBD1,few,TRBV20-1,CSARGDRGGLGPQHF,TGCAGTGCTAGGGGGGACAGGGGAGGCCTAGGGCCCCAGCATTTT
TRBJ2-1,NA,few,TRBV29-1,CSVDTQGLSSEQFF,TGCAGCGTTGATACCCAGGGATTATCTAGTGAGCAGTTCTTC
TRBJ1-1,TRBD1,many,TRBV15,CATSRVTGAGSTEAFF,TGTGCCACCAGCAGAGTAACAGGGGCCGGGTCCACTGAAGCTTTCTTT
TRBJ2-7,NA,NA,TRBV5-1,CASSIRQNFYEQYF,TGCGCCAGCAGCATCCGACAAAATTTCTACGAGCAGTACTTC
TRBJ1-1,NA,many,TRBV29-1,CSVGRGNTEAFF,TGCAGCGTTGGAAGGGGGAACACTGAAGCTTTCTTT
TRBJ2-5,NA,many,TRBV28,CASSLSGLQETQYF,TGTGCCAGCAGTCTCTCAGGATTACAAGAGACCCAGTACTTC
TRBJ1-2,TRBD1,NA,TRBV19,CASSITRQGHYGYTF,TGTGCCAGTAGCATTACTCGACAGGGGCATTATGGCTACACCTTC
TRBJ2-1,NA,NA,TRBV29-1,CSVFRPGWPVEQFF,TGCAGCGTTTTCCGGCCCGGTTGGCCGGTGGAGCAGTTCTTC
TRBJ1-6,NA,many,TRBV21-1,CASSKVPTGSYNSPLHF,TGTGCCAGCAGCAAAGTCCCGACAGGATCCTATAATTCACCCCTCCACTTT
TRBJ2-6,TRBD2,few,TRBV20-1,CSAPPGGVANVLTF,TGCAGTGCTCCCCCCGGGGGGGTCGCCAACGTCCTGACTTTC
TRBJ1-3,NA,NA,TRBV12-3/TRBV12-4,CASSQYRAGNTIYF,TGTGCCAGCAGCCAATACAGGGCTGGAAACACCATATATTTT
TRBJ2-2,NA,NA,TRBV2,CASSEVVLNTGELFF,TGTGCCAGCAGTGAGGTGGTACTAAACACCGGGGAGCTGTTTTTT
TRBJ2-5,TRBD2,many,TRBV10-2,CASRGLAGEETQYF,TGCGCCAGCAGGGGACTAGCGGGAGAAGAGACCCAGTACTTC
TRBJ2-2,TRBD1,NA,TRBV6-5,CASSYSRDRATGELFF,TGTGCCAGCAGTTACTCGAGGGACAGGGCAACCGGGGAGCTGTTTTTT
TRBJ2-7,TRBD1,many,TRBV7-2,CASSLRGTGVSYEQYF,TGTGCCAGCAGCTTAAGGGGGACAGGGGTCTCCTACGAGCAGTACTTC
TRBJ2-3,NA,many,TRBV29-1,CSVLGAGTDTQYF,TGCAGCGTTCTCGGGGCAGGCACAGATACGCAGTATTTT
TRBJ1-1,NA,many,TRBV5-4,CASSSPLLNTEAFF,TGTGCCAGCAGTTCCCCGCTCTTGAACACTGAAGCTTTCTTT
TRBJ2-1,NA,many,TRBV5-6,CASSPGVDATNEQFF,TGTGCCAGCAGCCCAGGGGTGGATGCCACCAATGAGCAGTTCTTC
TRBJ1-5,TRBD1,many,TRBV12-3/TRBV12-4,CASSPRTGRGNQPQHF,TGTGCCAGCAGTCCCAGGACAGGTCGGGGCAATCAGCCCCAGCATTTT
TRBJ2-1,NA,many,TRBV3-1,CASSQVSNEQFF,TGTGCCAGCAGCCAAGTCTCGAATGAGCAGTTCTTC
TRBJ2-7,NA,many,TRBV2,CASRSAGGIHEQYF,TGTGCCAGCAGGAGTGCAGGGGGGATCCACGAGCAGTACTTC
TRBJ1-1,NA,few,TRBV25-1,CASTSFSAEAFF,TGTGCCAGCACTAGTTTTAGCGCTGAAGCTTTCTTT
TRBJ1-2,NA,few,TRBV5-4,CASSPATGSSGYTF,TGTGCCAGCAGCCCGGCCACAGGGAGTTCGGGCTACACCTTC
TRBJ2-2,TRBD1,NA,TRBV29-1,CSVPPTTGVGGELFF,TGCAGCGTCCCCCCCACTACAGGGGTGGGCGGGGAGCTGTTTTTT
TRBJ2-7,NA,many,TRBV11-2,CASSLGTLYEQYF,TGTGCCAGCAGCCTAGGGACACTCTACGAGCAGTACTTC
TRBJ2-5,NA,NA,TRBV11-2,CASSSSALTQYF,TGTGCCAGCAGCTCCTCCGCTTTGACCCAGTACTTC
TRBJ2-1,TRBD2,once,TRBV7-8,CATLAGVGNEQFF,TGTGCCACTCTAGCGGGGGTCGGCAATGAGCAGTTCTTC
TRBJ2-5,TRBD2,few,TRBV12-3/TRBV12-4,CASCSRLAPDGGQETQYF,TGTGCCAGCTGTTCGAGACTAGCGCCCGACGGGGGCCAAGAGACCCAGTACTTC